Below are 8 T cell receptor beta chains sequenced from a single sample in a study of blood T cell repertoires in COVID-19. Profiled with immunoSEQ multiplex PCR; TCRdb holds only in-frame clones, not every one. The data hold some 300,000 clones, with just under 90% observed a single time. The sequencing sample was made of PBMCs or T cells enriched from blood (not recorded which). The receptors derive from a woman aged 45-65 years who had been exposed to COVID-19.

This chain uses TRBV5-1 with TRBJ2-7; no clear D. Trimming pared 2 bases from V and 5 bases from J, leaving 14 bases between. Per the germline V gene, CDR1 is SGHRS and CDR2 is YFSETQ. The CDR3 is made up of 14 amino acids. Here the CDR3 reads CASSFQQQADEQYF. As DNA, the CDR3 is TGCGCCAGCAGCTTTCAACAGCAGGCCGACGAGCAGTACTTC. Combining the CDR3 with reference TRBV5-1 and TRBJ2-7 gives the whole variable domain KAGVTQTPRYLIKTRGQQVTLSCSPISGHRSVSWYQQTPGQGLQFLFEYFSETQRNKGNFPGRFSGRQFSNSRSEMNVSTLELGDSALYLCASSFQQQADEQYFGPGTRLTVT.

The V gene is TRBV19, the J gene TRBJ2-1; 9 nucleotides align to TRBD2. CDR1 LNHDA and CDR2 SQIVND come from the germline V gene (reference sequence). This CDR3 contains 18 residues. V shed 0 bases, J shed 2 bases, and the junction held 8 bases outside the gene matches. Here the CDR3 reads CASSIDPFSGGPYNEQFF. As DNA, the CDR3 is TGTGCCAGTAGTATAGATCCTTTTAGCGGGGGCCCCTACAATGAGCAGTTCTTC.

The gene calls are TRBV12-3 or TRBV12-4 and TRBJ2-1, with no clear D. Between the trimmed V and J ends, which lost 5 bases and 8 bases, there was a span of 10 bases. The CDR3 runs 12 residues. Here the CDR3 reads CASSTWLDEQFF. CDR3 in DNA: TGTGCCAGCAGTACCTGGCTAGATGAGCAGTTCTTC.

In DNA form, the CDR3 reads TGTGCCAGCAGCCCACAGGGGTCGGGGAATCAGCCCCAGCATTTT. Amino acid sequence: CASSPQGSGNQPQHF. The chain joins TRBV28 to TRBJ1-5; 7 nucleotides agree with TRBD1. V gave up 6 bases and J gave up 4 bases; unmatched junction bases: 9. The CDR3 runs 15 residues. Germline V lookup: CDR1 MDHEN, CDR2 SYDVKM.

V and J are TRBV5-1 and TRBJ2-6; D is perhaps TRBD1 (7 bases). CDR3 size: 18 residues. Per germline, CDR1 SGHRS and CDR2 YFSETQ. V lost 0 bases and J lost 0, with 13 bases in between. The DNA of the CDR3 is TGCGCCAGCAGCTTGGCGGCGGGACAGCCCTCTGGGGCCAACGTCCTGACTTTC. Translation gives CASSLAAGQPSGANVLTF.

The genes are TRBV15 and TRBJ1-5; 7 nucleotides line up with TRBD1. The V and J ends lost 5 bases and 0 bases, in that order; junction bases with no gene match: 10. CDR3 length: 17 residues. CDR1 and CDR2 (germline): LNHNV, YYDKDF (reference sequence). DNA of the CDR3: TGTGCCACCAGCGTACAAGGGACAGCGTATAGCAATCAGCCCCAGCATTTT. Translated, it gives CATSVQGTAYSNQPQHF.

This clone occurred once. The V and J genes are TRBV2 and TRBJ2-3; TRBD2 might be the D (5 bases). The CDR3 consists of 11 residues. Trimming shortened V by 3 bases and J by 11 bases, and 9 bases separated the two germline ends. Germline CDR1 SNHLY, CDR2 FYNNEI. The CDR3 DNA reads TGTGCCAGCAGTGATTGGGAGAGGCAGTATTTT. Residues: CASSDWERQYF.

The rearrangement links TRBV7-2 to TRBJ2-3, with D possibly matching TRBD2 (6 bases). This CDR3 comprises 13 residues. The V end was cut by 5 bases, the J end by 4 bases, with 10 bases between. Germline values: CDR1 SGHTA, CDR2 FQGNSA. In nucleotides, the CDR3 is TGTGCCAGCAGCACCCGACTAGCAGATACGCAGTATTTT. It specifies CASSTRLADTQYF. Full variable domain (rest looked up from reference TRBV7-2 and TRBJ2-3): GAGVSQSPSNKVTEKGKDVELRCDPISGHTALYWYRQSLGQGLEFLIYFQGNSAPDKSGLPSDRFSAERTGGSVSTLTIQRTQQEDSAVYLCASSTRLADTQYFGPGTRLTVL.